This entry features one TCR beta chain sequence. This entry comes from a study of T cells in Graves' hyperthyroidism and ophthalmopathy. The V gene's germline CDR1 is MDHEN and CDR2 SYDVKM. V was cut by 5 bases and J by 2 bases, with 12 bases left in between. This CDR3 has 14 amino acids. Amplification targeted TCR beta CDR3 regions from RNA transcripts. Researchers ran a first-round RT-PCR on the TCR CDR3 using the HTBI primer set. TCRdb analysed the multiplex PCR reads with MiXCR anew, one entry per CDR3 protein. The sample lists a few hundred thousand distinct CDR3 sequences, about a sixth occurring once.

The sequenced sample was blood. The gene calls are TRBV28 and TRBJ2-5, with D perhaps matching TRBD1 or TRBD2 (5 bases each). This receptor was identified in a woman between 40 and 55 years old with Graves' ophthalmopathy. CDR3 in amino acids: CASSGTVKQETQYF. In DNA form, the CDR3 reads TGTGCCAGCAGTGGGACGGTTAAGCAAGAGACCCAGTACTTC.